The rows below give T cell receptor beta chains drawn from one sample of a study of blood T cells in healthy people across ages. TCRdb reprocessed the 5' RACE reads with MiXCR, giving one entry per CDR3 protein. The data hold 1,500,000 or so distinct CDR3 sequences, with about 45% observed a single time. Sequencing input: blood. The source is a young woman in good health. Each CDR3 is given with its conserved first and last residue. D genes are given only for firm matches. Clone size is shown for a subset of rows, as once, few, many or a class of expanded clone.

j_call d_call v_call clone_size cdr3_nt cdr3_aa
TRBJ1-3 NA TRBV27 NA TGTGCCAGCAGTATCGGAGGCTCTGGAAACACCATATATTTT CASSIGGSGNTIYF
TRBJ1-4 TRBD1 TRBV20-1 NA TGCAGTGCTACCCTTAACAGGGGATTAGGGGAAAAACTGTTTTTT CSATLNRGLGEKLFF
TRBJ2-7 NA TRBV10-3 NA TGTGCCATCAGTGGAGGGTCCACCTACGAGCAGTACTTC CAISGGSTYEQYF
TRBJ1-3 NA TRBV29-1 NA TGCAGCGTTCGCCCAGGGGAAAACACCATATATTTT CSVRPGENTIYF
TRBJ1-6 TRBD1 TRBV7-2 few TGTGCCAGCAGCTTAGGAGGGTGGACAGGGCAGAATTCACCCCTCCACTTT CASSLGGWTGQNSPLHF
TRBJ2-7 NA TRBV5-1 few TGCGCCAGCAGCTTCCGCAGAGCCTACGAGCAGTACTTC CASSFRRAYEQYF
TRBJ2-2 TRBD2 TRBV5-4 NA TGTGCCAGCAGCACTCCGGGACTAGCGGGGGGAAGTACCGGGGAGCTGTTTTTT CASSTPGLAGGSTGELFF
TRBJ2-1 NA TRBV7-8 once TGTGCCAGCAGGTCGTCGGGGGATATCTCCAGGAGCTCCTACAATGAGCAGTTCTTC CASRSSGDISRSSYNEQFF
TRBJ2-5 NA TRBV4-1 NA TGCGCCAGCAGCCAATTGGGGCTAGCACAAGAGACCCAGTACTTC CASSQLGLAQETQYF
TRBJ2-3 TRBD2 TRBV9 few TGTGCCAGCAGCGTAGGGTCTAGCGGGCGCACAGATACGCAGTATTTT CASSVGSSGRTDTQYF
TRBJ1-5 TRBD1 TRBV3-1 NA TGTGCCAGCAGCCAAGTAGGGGGCGCCCCTCAGCCCCAGCATTTT CASSQVGGAPQPQHF
TRBJ2-2 NA TRBV4-1 NA TGCGCCAGCAGCCCCGGACTATTCGGGGAGCTGTTTTTT CASSPGLFGELFF
TRBJ2-3 NA TRBV7-2 few TGTGCCACCAGCAGCTCTGATACGCAGTATTTT CATSSSDTQYF
TRBJ2-7 TRBD1 TRBV6-2/TRBV6-3 NA TGTGCCAGCAGAACCACCGGGACAGGAGGTAGGGAGCAGTACTTC CASRTTGTGGREQYF
TRBJ2-7 NA TRBV20-1 few TGCAGTGCTAGAACAGGGAGAAACGAGCAGTACTTC CSARTGRNEQYF
TRBJ1-4 NA TRBV29-1 few TGCAGCGTTGGCCTGCGAGCAACTAATGAAAAACTGTTTTTT CSVGLRATNEKLFF
TRBJ1-1 NA TRBV2 NA TGTGCCAGCAGTAAGGAGGGACGAGCTTTCTTT CASSKEGRAFF
TRBJ2-2 NA TRBV7-2 few TGTGCCAGCAGCCCTAAGACCGGGGAGCTGTTTTTT CASSPKTGELFF
TRBJ1-2 NA TRBV4-1 few TGCGCCAGCAGCCAAGATCCCGACAGAGCTAACTATGGCTACACCTTC CASSQDPDRANYGYTF
TRBJ1-4 TRBD1 TRBV5-1 few TGCGCCAGCAGCCCGAACCTCCCGGGACAGGATGAAAAACTGTTTTTT CASSPNLPGQDEKLFF
TRBJ2-5 NA TRBV18 NA TGTGCCAGCTCACCACCGAAGGAAAAGACCCAGTACTTC CASSPPKEKTQYF
TRBJ2-1 TRBD2 TRBV6-5 few TGTGCCAGCAGTTACAGGGAGGGGCGGAAGTTCTTC CASSYREGRKFF